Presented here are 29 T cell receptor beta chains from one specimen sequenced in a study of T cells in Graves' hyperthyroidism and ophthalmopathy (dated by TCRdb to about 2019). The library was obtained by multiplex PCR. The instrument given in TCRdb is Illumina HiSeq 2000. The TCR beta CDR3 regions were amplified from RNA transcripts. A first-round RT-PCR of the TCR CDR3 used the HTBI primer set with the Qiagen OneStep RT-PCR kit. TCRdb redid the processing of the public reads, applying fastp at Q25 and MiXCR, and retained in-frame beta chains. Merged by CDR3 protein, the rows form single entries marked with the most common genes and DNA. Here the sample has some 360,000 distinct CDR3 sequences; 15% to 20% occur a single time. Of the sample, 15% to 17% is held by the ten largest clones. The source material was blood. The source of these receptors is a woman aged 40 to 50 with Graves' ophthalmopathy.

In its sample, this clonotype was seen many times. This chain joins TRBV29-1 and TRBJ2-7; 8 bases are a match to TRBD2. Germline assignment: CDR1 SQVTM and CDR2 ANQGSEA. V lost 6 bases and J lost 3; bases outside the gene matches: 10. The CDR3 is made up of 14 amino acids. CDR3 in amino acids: CSVELAEGNYEQYF. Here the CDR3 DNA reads TGCAGCGTGGAACTAGCGGAGGGAAACTACGAGCAGTACTTC.

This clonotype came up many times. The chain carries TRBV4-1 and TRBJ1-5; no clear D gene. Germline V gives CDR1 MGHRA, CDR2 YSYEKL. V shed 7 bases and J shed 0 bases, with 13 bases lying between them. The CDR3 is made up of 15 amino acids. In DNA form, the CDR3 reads TGCGCCAGCACCAAGACAACAAATAGCAATCAGCCCCAGCATTTT. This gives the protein CASTKTTNSNQPQHF.

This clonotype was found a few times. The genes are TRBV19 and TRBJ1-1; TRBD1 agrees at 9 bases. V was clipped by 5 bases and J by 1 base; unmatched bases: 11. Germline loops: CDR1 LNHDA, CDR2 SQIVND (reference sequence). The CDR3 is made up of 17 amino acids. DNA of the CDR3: TGTGCCAGTAGTCCTTGGGACAGGGTGAAGGAGAACACTGAAGCTTTCTTT. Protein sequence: CASSPWDRVKENTEAFF.

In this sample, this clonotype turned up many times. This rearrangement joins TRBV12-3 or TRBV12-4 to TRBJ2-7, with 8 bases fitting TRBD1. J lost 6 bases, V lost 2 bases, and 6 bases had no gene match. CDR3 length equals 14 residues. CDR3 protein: CASSLQRTGTEQYF. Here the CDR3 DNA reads TGTGCCAGCAGTTTACAGAGGACAGGGACCGAGCAGTACTTC.

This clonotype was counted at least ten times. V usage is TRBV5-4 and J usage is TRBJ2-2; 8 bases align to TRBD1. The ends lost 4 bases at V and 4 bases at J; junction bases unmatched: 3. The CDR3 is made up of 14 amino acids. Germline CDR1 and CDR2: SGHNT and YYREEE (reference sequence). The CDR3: CASSGQGVTGELFF. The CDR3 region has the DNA TGTGCCAGCAGCGGACAGGGTGTCACCGGGGAGCTGTTTTTT.

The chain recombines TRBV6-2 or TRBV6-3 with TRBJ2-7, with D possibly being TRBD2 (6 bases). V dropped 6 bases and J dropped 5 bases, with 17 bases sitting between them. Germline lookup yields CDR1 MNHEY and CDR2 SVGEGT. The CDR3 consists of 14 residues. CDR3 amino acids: CASRARGTRDEQYF. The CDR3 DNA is TGTGCCAGCAGGGCACGGGGGACCCGTGACGAGCAGTACTTC.

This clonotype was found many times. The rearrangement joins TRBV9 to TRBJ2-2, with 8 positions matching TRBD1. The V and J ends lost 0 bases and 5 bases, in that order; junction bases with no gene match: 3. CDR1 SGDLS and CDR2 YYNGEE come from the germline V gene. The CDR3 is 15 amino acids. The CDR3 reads CASSVVGQGTGELFF. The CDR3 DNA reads TGTGCCAGCAGCGTAGTAGGACAGGGAACCGGGGAGCTGTTTTTT.

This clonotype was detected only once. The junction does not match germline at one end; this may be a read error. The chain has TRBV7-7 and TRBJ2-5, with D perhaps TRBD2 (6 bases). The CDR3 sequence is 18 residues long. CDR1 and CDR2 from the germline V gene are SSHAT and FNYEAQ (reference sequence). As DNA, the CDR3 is TGTGCTAGCAGCTTCTTCCCGATAGAGACTAGTTCAGGGGAGACCCAGTACTTC. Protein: CASSFFPIETSSGETQYF.

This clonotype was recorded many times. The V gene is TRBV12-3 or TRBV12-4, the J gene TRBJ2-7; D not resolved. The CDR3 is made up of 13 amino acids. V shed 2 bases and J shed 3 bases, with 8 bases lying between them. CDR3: CASSLPPFYEQYF. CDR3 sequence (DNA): TGTGCCAGCAGTTTACCACCTTTCTACGAGCAGTACTTC.

The CDR3 DNA reads TGTGCCAGCAGTAGGGACAGGGTGACGCAGGAGACCCAGTACTTC. Translating it yields CASSRDRVTQETQYF. V usage is TRBV12-3 or TRBV12-4 and J usage is TRBJ2-5; 9 bases match TRBD1. The trim removed 5 bases at V and 5 bases at J, leaving 9 bases unmatched. The CDR3 totals 15 residues.

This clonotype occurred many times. The CDR3 loop is CAWSVDLWHNYEQYF. For the CDR3, the DNA is TGTGCCTGGAGTGTCGATCTGTGGCATAACTACGAGCAGTACTTC. V gene TRBV30 combines with J gene TRBJ2-7; no reliable D call. Germline V lookup: CDR1 GTSNPN, CDR2 SVGIG (reference sequence). V lost 0 bases and J lost 3, with 15 bases in between. The CDR3 runs 15 residues.

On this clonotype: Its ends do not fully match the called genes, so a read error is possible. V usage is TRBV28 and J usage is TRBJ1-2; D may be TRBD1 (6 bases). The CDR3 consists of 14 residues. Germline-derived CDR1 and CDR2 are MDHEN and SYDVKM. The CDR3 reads CASKTRGTNYGYNF. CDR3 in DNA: TGTGCCAGCAAAACGAGAGGGACAAACTATGGCTACAACTTC.

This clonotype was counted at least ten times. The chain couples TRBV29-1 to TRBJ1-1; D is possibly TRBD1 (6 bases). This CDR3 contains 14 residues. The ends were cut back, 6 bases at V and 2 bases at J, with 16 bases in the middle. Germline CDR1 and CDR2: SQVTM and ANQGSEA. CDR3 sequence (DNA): TGCAGCGTCTTACAGGGTTTAGAAAACACTGAAGCTTTCTTT. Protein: CSVLQGLENTEAFF.

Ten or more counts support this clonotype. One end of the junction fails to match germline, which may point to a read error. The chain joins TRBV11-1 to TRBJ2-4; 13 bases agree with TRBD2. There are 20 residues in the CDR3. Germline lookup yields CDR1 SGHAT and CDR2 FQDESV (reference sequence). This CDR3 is CASSPGTSGTARGAKNIQYF. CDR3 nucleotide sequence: TGTGCCAGCAGCCCAGGGACTAGCGGGACGGCAAGGGGGGCCAAGAACATTCAGTACTTC.

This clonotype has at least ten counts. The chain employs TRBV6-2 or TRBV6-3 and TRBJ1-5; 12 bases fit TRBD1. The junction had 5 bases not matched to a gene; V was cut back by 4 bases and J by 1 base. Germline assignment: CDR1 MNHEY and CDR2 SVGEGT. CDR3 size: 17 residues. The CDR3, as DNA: TGTGCCAGCAGTTTGACCGGGACAGGGGGCAGCAATCAGCCCCAGCATTTT. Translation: CASSLTGTGGSNQPQHF.

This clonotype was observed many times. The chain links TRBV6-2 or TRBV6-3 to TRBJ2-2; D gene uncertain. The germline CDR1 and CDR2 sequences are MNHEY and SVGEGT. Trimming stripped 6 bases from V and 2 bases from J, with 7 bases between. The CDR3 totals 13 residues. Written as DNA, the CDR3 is TGTGCCAGCAGAAACTTAAACACCGGGGAGCTGTTTTTT. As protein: CASRNLNTGELFF.

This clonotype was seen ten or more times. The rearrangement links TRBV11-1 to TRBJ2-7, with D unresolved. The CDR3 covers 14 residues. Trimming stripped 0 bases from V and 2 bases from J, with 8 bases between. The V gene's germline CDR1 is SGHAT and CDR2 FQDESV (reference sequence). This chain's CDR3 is CASSLAWSAYEQYF. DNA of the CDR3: TGTGCCAGCAGCTTAGCGTGGTCCGCCTACGAGCAGTACTTC.

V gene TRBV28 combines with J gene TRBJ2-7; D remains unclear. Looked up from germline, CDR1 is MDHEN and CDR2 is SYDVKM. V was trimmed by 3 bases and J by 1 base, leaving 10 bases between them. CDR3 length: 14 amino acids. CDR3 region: CASSFLGESYEQYF. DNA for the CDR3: TGTGCCAGCAGTTTCCTCGGTGAGTCCTACGAGCAGTACTTC.

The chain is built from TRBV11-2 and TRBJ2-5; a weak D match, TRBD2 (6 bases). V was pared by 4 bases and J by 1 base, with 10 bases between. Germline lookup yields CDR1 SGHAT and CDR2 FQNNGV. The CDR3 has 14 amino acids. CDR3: CASSSGTFQETQYF. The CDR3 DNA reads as TGTGCCAGCAGCTCAGGGACTTTCCAAGAGACCCAGTACTTC. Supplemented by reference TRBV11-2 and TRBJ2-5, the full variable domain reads EAGVAQSPRYKIIEKRQSVAFWCNPISGHATLYWYQQILGQGPKLLIQFQNNGVVDDSQLPKDRFSAERLKGVDSTLKIQPAKLEDSAVYLCASSSGTFQETQYFGPGTRLLVL.

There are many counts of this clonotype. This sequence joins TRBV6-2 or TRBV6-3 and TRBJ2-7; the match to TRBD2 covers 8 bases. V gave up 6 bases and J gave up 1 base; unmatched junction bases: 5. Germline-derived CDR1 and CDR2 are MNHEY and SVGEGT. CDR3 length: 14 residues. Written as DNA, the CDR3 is TGTGCCAGCAGCCGTACGGGAGGGTCCTACGAGCAGTACTTC. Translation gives CASSRTGGSYEQYF.

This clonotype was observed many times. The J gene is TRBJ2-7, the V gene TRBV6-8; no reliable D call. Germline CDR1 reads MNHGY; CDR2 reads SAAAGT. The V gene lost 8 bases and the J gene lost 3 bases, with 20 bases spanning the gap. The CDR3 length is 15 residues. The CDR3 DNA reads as TGTGCCAGCGAAGTCCCGCAGACCCCTTACTACGAGCAGTACTTC. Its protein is CASEVPQTPYYEQYF.

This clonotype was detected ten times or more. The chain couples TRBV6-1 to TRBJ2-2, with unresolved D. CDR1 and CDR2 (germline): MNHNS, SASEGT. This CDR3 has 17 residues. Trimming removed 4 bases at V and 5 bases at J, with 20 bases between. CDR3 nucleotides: TGTGCCAGCAGTGTATCAGCCGTCGGGTTAGGAACCGGGGAGCTGTTTTTT. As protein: CASSVSAVGLGTGELFF.

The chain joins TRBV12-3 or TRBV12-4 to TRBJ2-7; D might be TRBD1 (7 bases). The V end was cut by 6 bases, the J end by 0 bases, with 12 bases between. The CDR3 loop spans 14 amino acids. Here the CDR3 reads CASRAGGRSYEQYF. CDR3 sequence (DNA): TGTGCCAGCAGAGCAGGGGGGCGCTCCTACGAGCAGTACTTC.

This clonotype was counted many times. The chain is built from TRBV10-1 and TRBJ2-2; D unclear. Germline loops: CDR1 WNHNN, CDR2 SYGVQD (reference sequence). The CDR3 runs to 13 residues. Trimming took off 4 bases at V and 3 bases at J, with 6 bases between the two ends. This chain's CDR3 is CASSGRYTGELFF. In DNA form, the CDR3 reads TGCGCCAGCAGTGGCCGGTACACCGGGGAGCTGTTTTTT.

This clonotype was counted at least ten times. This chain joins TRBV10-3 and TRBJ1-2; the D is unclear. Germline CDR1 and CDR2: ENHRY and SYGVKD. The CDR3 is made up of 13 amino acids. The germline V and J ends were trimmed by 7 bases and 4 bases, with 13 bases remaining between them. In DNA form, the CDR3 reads TGTGCCATCACCACCCTGGAATTCTATGGCTACACCTTC. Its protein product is CAITTLEFYGYTF.

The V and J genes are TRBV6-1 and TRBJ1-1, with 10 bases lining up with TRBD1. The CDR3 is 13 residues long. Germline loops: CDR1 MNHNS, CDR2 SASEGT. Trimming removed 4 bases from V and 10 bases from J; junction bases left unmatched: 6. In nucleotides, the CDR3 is TGTGCCAGCAGTGGGGACAGGGGCATTGGAGCTTTCTTT. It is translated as CASSGDRGIGAFF.

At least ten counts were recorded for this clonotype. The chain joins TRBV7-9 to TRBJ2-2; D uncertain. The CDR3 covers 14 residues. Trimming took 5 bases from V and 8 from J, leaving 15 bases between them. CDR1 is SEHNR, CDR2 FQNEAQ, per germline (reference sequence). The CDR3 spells CASSPTTAKGELFF. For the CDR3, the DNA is TGTGCCAGCAGCCCTACGACCGCGAAAGGGGAGCTGTTTTTT.

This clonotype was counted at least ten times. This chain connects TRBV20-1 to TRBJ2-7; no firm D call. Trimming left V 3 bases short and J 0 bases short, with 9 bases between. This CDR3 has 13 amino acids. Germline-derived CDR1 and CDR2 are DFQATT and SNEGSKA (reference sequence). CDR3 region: CSASSTTSYEQYF. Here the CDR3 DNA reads TGCAGTGCTAGTTCCACGACCTCCTACGAGCAGTACTTC.

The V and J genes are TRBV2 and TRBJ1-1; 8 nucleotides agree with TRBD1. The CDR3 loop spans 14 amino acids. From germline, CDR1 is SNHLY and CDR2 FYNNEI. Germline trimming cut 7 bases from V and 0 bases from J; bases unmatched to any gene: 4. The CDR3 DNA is TGTGCCAGCAAGCTGGGACAGGTGAACACTGAAGCTTTCTTT. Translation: CASKLGQVNTEAFF.